The entry that follows covers one T cell receptor beta chain sequence. The junction departs from the called germline gene at one end, perhaps through a read error. CDR1 and CDR2 (germline): MNHEY, SVGAGI. This CDR3 comprises 15 residues. All donors came from Russia, were Caucasian and healthy, and spanned ages about 6 to 90. Primed by a sample-barcoded 5' primer and a J-beta primer mix, a second PCR proceeded for 7 to 11 cycles. Every single cDNA molecule received a tag from a template-switch adaptor with 12 random nucleotides. TCRdb independently ran MiXCR on the 5' RACE reads; one entry per CDR3 protein. The data hold roughly 680,000 distinct CDR3 sequences, with 52% observed a single time. The data originate from a study of blood T cells in healthy people across ages. Study details: Through template switching, about one barcoded beta molecule was captured per two T cells, as measured in model experiments.

Specimen: blood. The chain couples TRBV6-5 to TRBJ2-1; 8 bases fit TRBD2. This clonotype was obtained from a woman aged 80 or older in good health. The CDR3 protein is CASGYGGASYNEQFF. The CDR3 nucleotides read TGTGCCAGCGGTTACGGGGGGGCGTCCTACAATGAGCAGTTCTTC.